The clone carrying this T cell receptor (beta chain) was counted only a few times. Its antigen is currently unknown. From the reads, TCRdb called clonotypes with MiXCR, one entry per CDR3 protein. The sample lists about a million distinct CDR3 sequences, about a third seen once, with 10% to 15% in the top ten. Germline loops: CDR1 MNHEY, CDR2 SVGEGT. The CDR3 totals 15 residues. Trimming cost V 2 bases and J 8 bases; bases outside gene matches: 9. These data belong to a study of T cell repertoires in cytomegalovirus infection. V and J are TRBV6-2 or TRBV6-3 and TRBJ2-1, with 7 bases lining up with TRBD2. The source of this sequence is a human donor in good health (CMV status not recorded). Some clones in this sample may be carry-over from other donors' samples. Here the sequenced sample was cultured CD8+ T cells from PBMCs, taken from culture after CMV antigen stimulation. The CDR3, as DNA: TGTGCCAGCAGTTACATGGGGGGGGAAGAATATGAGCAGTTCTTC. Encoded protein: CASSYMGGEEYEQFF.